This T cell receptor beta chain was obtained from a study of blood T cells in healthy people across ages. Study results and limitations: Naive T cell percentage showed a strong correlation with the diversity of TCR beta. Since the PBMCs were unsorted, naive and antigen-experienced cells could not be conclusively compared.

This clonotype showed up just a few times. What it recognizes is unknown. The germline V gene encodes CDR1 SGHRS and CDR2 YFSETQ. This CDR3 contains 15 residues. V dropped 1 base and J dropped 1; count of bases not matched to a gene: 3. Next came a second PCR, run for about 7 to 12 cycles, which used a sample-barcoded 5' primer along with a J-beta primer mix. TCRdb fed the 5' RACE reads into MiXCR, producing one record per CDR3 protein. The sample yields 600,000 to 850,000 distinct CDR3 sequences, 43% seen once. Sequenced material: blood. This TCR derives from a woman aged 55-70 years in good health. The rearrangement uses TRBV5-1 and TRBJ2-5; 8 nucleotides align to TRBD1. The CDR3 region has the DNA TGCGCCAGCAGCTTGATGGGACAGGTCCAAGAGACCCAGTACTTC. It translates to CASSLMGQVQETQYF.